This T cell receptor beta chain was recorded in a study of T-cell reconstitution after alpha-beta-depleted transplantation in children (dated by TCRdb to about 2016). About the investigation overall: T-cell immune reconstitution after TCRalphabeta/CD19-depleted allogeneic hematopoietic cell transplantation in children was quantitatively tracked in the study by means of TCR repertoire profiling. On the study overall, not on this receptor specifically: In some patients, high TCRbeta diversity at day 60 was attributed to recipient T cells and intrathymic progenitors that had survived conditioning. Over subsequent months, a decline in hyperexpanded clone frequencies was noted, and after one year, T-cell counts and TCRbeta diversity were mostly ascribed to newly produced T cells. About two months after transplant, the apparently early recovery of alphabetaT-cell counts reportedly depended on just several hundred clones that had expanded rapidly and came from non-depleted graft cells.

Remarks on this clonotype: No antigen is known for it. No base qualities exist here, and no much larger clone lies one base off it.

Libraries were made using PCR. TCRdb lists the instrument as Illumina HiSeq 2500. Molecular barcoding was employed in the preparation of TCR libraries, with unique molecular identifiers being used to normalize TCRbeta repertoire quantification. The public reads were quality trimmed at Q25 with fastp and then assembled into clones with MiXCR by TCRdb, keeping productive beta chains. Rows are combined by CDR3 protein, so each entry shows the most common genes and DNA. The sample table contains about 58,000 distinct CDR3 sequences; only one count was recorded for around 40% of them. The top ten clones comprise 95% to 98% of the sample. The treatment or condition label of this sample denotes: allogeneic hematopoietic cell transplantation with graft depleted of TCRalphabeta T cells and CD19 B cells. TCRalphabeta/CD19-depleted allogeneic hematopoietic cell grafts were given to the transplant recipients, all of whom were children.

The germline V and J ends show losses of 3 bases and 0 bases respectively, and no gene match explains 10 bases of the junction. Taken from cysteine to phenylalanine, the CDR3 has 19 residues. Only the CDR3 DNA stays, 57 bases, in frame from base 1. This sample comprised PBMCs, mostly from graft donor cells, obtained 360 days after TCRalphabeta/CD19-depleted stem cell transplant. This receptor was identified in a male patient between 5 and 17 years old who had a stem cell transplant for acute lymphoblastic leukemia, so the T cells may come from the graft donor. The V gene is TRBV12-3 or TRBV12-4 and the J gene is TRBJ2-2; a stretch of 10 junction bases matches TRBD2. The CDR3 has the sequence CASSLSSGGHKANTGELFF. The DNA reads as follows: TGTGCCAGCAGTTTGAGTAGCGGGGGGCACAAAGCGAACACCGGGGAGCTGTTTTTT.